This T cell receptor beta chain was identified during a study of cytomegalovirus exposure and HLA in healthy donors. The PCR was carried out with 60 Vbeta primers and 13 Jbeta primers. TCRdb's table, derived via immunoSEQ multiplex PCR, lists solely in-frame clones and lacks some. The table shows about 190,000 clones, with more than 70% occurring only once. This CDR3 comprises 16 residues. Germline V gene data show CDR1 as SGHVS and CDR2 as FQNEAQ. V lost 5 bases and J lost 2; bases outside the gene matches: 10. Source material: PBMCs. The gene calls are TRBV7-8 and TRBJ2-7, with 9 bases aligning to TRBD1. This TCR was sampled from a man younger than 40 in good health and CMV-seropositive. In DNA form, the CDR3 reads TGTGCCAGCAGCCGTTCCGGGACAGGGATCCCCTACGAGCAGTACTTC. Its protein is CASSRSGTGIPYEQYF.